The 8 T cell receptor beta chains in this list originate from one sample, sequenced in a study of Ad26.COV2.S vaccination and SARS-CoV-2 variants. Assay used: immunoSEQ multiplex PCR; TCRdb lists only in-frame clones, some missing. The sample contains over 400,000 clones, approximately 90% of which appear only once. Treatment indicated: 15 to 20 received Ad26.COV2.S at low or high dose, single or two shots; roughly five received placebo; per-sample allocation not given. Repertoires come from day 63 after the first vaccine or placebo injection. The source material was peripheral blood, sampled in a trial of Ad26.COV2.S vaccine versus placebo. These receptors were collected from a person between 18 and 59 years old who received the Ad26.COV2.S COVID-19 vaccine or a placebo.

The CDR3 sequence: CAGTKETQYF. The DNA of the CDR3 is TGCGCCGGGACCAAAGAGACCCAGTACTTC. The chain joins TRBV10-1 to TRBJ2-5, with D perhaps matching TRBD1 or TRBD2 (5 bases each). The V end was cut by 11 bases, the J end by 3 bases, with 7 bases between. CDR1 is WNHNN, CDR2 SYGVQD, per germline (reference sequence). CDR3 length: 10 amino acids.

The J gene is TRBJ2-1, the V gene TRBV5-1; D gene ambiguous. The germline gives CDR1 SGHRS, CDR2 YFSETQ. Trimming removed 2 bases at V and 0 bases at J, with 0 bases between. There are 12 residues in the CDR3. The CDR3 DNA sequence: TGCGCCAGCAGCTTCTCCTACAATGAGCAGTTCTTC. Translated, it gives CASSFSYNEQFF.

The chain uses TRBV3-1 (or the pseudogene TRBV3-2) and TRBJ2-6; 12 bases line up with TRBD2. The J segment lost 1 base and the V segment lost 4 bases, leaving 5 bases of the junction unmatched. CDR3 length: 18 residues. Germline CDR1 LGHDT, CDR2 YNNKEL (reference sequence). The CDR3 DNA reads TGTGCCAGCAGCCCTCTAGCGGGGGGGGCTTCTGGGGCCAACGTCCTGACTTTC. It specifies CASSPLAGGASGANVLTF.

CDR3 DNA sequence: TGTGCCAGCAGCTTGCTGAGGTGGGACACCGGGGAGCTGTTTTTT. It translates to CASSLLRWDTGELFF. This rearrangement joins TRBV5-8 to TRBJ2-2; D not resolved. Trimming removed 1 base at V and 3 bases at J, with 10 bases between. This CDR3 region has 15 residues. Germline loops: CDR1 SGHTS, CDR2 YDEGEE.

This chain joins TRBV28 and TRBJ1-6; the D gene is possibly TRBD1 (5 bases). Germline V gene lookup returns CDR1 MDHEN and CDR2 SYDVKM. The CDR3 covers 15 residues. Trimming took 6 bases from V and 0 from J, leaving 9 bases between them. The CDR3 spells CASRGRSSYNSPLHF. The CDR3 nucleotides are TGTGCCAGCAGGGGACGGAGCTCCTATAATTCACCCCTCCACTTT.

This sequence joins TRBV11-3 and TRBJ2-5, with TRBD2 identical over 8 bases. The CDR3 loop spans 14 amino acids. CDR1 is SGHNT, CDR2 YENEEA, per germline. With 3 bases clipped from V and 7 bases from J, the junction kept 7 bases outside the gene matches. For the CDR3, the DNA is TGTGCCAGCAGCTTGGGCTTCGGGGGGGCGACCCAGTACTTC. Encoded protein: CASSLGFGGATQYF.

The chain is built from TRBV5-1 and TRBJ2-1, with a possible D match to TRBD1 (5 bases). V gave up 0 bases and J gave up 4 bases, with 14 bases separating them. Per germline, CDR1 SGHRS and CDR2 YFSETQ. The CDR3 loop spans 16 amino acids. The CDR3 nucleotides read TGCGCCAGCAGCTTGGCACCACGCGACAGATACAATGAGCAGTTCTTC. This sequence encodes CASSLAPRDRYNEQFF.

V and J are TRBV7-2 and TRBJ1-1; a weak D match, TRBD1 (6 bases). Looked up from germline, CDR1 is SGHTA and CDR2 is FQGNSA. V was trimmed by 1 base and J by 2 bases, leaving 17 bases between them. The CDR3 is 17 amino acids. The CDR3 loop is CASSLGFAGDTNTEAFF. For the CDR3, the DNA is TGTGCCAGCAGCTTAGGGTTTGCAGGGGATACTAACACTGAAGCTTTCTTT.